This T cell receptor beta chain was sequenced in a study of Ad26.COV2.S vaccination and SARS-CoV-2 variants. This CDR3 is built from 13 residues. Between the trimmed V and J ends, which lost 7 bases and 5 bases, there was a span of 11 bases. The table came from immunoSEQ multiplex PCR; TCRdb's copy has only in-frame clones and leaves some out. Of hundreds of thousands of clones detected, 83% appear once; the ten largest clones hold about 7.1%. Treatment noted: some 20 received Ad26.COV2.S at low or high dose, single or two shots; roughly 5 received placebo; per-sample allocation not given. Sampling happened 63 days after the first vaccine or placebo injection.

The sample consisted of peripheral blood, taken in a trial of Ad26.COV2.S vaccine versus placebo. This chain joins TRBV12-3 or TRBV12-4 and TRBJ2-2; a possible D gene is TRBD1 (5 bases). The sequence was obtained from a person between 18 and 60 years old who received the Ad26.COV2.S COVID-19 vaccine or a placebo. CDR3 region: CASNPTVTGELFF. The CDR3 nucleotides read TGTGCCAGCAACCCGACAGTTACCGGGGAGCTGTTTTTT.